This T cell receptor (beta chain) was identified during a study of cytomegalovirus exposure and HLA in healthy donors. The study, taken as a whole, reports: Per published reports, the classifier diagnosed cytomegalovirus status with high specificity and sensitivity. Analyzed later, association rates of TCRs varied across HLA loci, with DRB1 most and HLA-C fewest.

V was cut by 8 bases and J by 2 bases, with 16 bases left in between. There are 15 residues in the CDR3. Per germline, CDR1 SEHNR and CDR2 FQNEAQ (reference sequence). Use of 60 Vbeta and 13 Jbeta primers characterized the PCR. Sequenced by immunoSEQ multiplex PCR; TCRdb stores in-frame clones only, minus some. The data contain some 150,000 clones, 70% to 80% of them singletons. About this clone: Its antigen is undetermined.

The chain joins TRBV7-9 to TRBJ1-5; possible D gene TRBD1, 5 bases. The sequencing sample was made of PBMCs. The source of this sequence is a man aged 50-59 years in good health and CMV-seropositive. The CDR3 spells CASEKGEAGNQPQHF. CDR3 DNA sequence: TGTGCCAGCGAGAAAGGGGAAGCCGGCAATCAGCCCCAGCATTTT.